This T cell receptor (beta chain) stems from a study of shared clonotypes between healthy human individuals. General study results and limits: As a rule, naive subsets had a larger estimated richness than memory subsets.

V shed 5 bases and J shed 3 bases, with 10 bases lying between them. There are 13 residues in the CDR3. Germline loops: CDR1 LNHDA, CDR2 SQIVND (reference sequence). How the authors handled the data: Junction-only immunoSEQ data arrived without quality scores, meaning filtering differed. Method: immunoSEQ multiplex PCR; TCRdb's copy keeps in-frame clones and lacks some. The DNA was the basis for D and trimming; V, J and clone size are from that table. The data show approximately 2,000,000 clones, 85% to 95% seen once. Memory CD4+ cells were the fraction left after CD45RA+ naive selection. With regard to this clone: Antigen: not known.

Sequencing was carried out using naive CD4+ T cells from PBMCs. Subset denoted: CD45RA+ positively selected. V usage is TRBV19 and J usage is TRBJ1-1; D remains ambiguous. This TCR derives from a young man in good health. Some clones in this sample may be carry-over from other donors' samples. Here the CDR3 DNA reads TGTGCCAGTAGTCGAGACACTTACACTGAAGCTTTCTTT. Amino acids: CASSRDTYTEAFF.